The present entry profiles one T cell receptor (beta chain) with its context. The antigen is unknown. TCRdb keeps only in-frame clones here, not all; method: immunoSEQ multiplex PCR. The table has around 100,000 clones, around 81% seen once; the top ten hold roughly 9.5%. These data originate in a study of T cell responses to AZD1222 COVID-19 vaccine. Trimming cost V 5 bases and J 0 bases, with 15 bases left between them. The CDR3 totals 15 residues. CDR1 SGHDT and CDR2 YYEEEE come from the germline V gene. The study, taken as a whole, reports: None of the repertoires were sampled until the peak T cell response had passed. The number of AZD1222 recipients seropositive at baseline was only five to seven.

This receptor was obtained from an adult in good health. V and J are TRBV5-6 and TRBJ2-7, with D possibly being TRBD1 (5 bases). The material sequenced was peripheral blood, taken on day 0 of AZD1222 vaccination. The CDR3: CASRAGFVGSYEQYF. The CDR3 region has the DNA TGTGCCAGCAGGGCAGGGTTTGTCGGCTCCTACGAGCAGTACTTC.